This T cell receptor beta chain was documented in a study of blood T cell repertoires in COVID-19. As for the study in general: Acute and convalescent COVID-19 specimens originated in the United States, Italy and Spain. From T cells, B-cell-depleted T cells, or PBMCs came the material, which was cDNA or gDNA.

In the original workflow: Amplified reference gene primers provided the basis for estimating nucleated cell counts. Assay used: immunoSEQ multiplex PCR; TCRdb lists only in-frame clones, some missing. The D gene and trimming were derived from the DNA, and the V and J assignments and clone size from that table. The sample has around 30,000 clones; roughly 84% are singletons. V lost 4 bases, J lost 3 bases, and 9 bases lay in between. CDR3 length equals 13 residues. The germline CDR1 and CDR2 sequences are MNHEY and SVGEGT. This chain connects TRBV6-2 or TRBV6-3 to TRBJ1-2, with D unclear. The sequence was collected from a human donor in a cohort sampled during active COVID-19. Sequenced sample: peripheral blood. CDR3 region: CASSSKLYYGYTF. In nucleotides, the CDR3 is TGTGCCAGCAGTTCCAAGCTGTACTATGGCTACACCTTC.